This T cell receptor (beta chain) comes out of a study of cytotoxic CD8 clonotypes in ibrutinib-treated CLL (dated by TCRdb to about 2021). Regarding the complete study: The cohort was composed of ten to eleven relapsed/refractory and around 14 treatment-naive patients; IGHV unmutated status was identified in 17 patients. Responses were partial in approximately 24 patients and complete in 2; after median around 72 months follow-up, roughly 14 stayed in remission and 12 progressed. The response samples were drawn at a median of roughly twelve months into treatment, with a range of about 6 to 36 months. Samples averaged around 280,000 productive templates and 80,000 to 100,000 productive rearrangements. Longitudinal samples were obtainable from about 30% of the roughly 90 participants in the trial. Cryopreserved peripheral blood mononuclear cells were obtained before treatment, at response, and at either sustained remission or disease progression. Every remission and progressive disease sample was obtained while ibrutinib was still being received by the patients. What the work shows at the level of the full study, not this receptor alone: Baseline clonality was found to be higher than that of age-matched healthy donors and was strongly correlated with circulating CD8+ T-cell counts. Sampling times were not matched between sustained-remission and progressing patients, and lymph node repertoires were not studied. At ibrutinib response clonality went up, during sustained remission it held steady, and at progression it dropped back toward baseline. Public clonotypes were rare and either shrank or stayed stable during treatment, and the rise in clonality at ibrutinib response reflected expansion of private clonotypes.

In the paper's terms, the time point label means: 12 months on ibrutinib. For TCR beta library preparation, around 1.8 micrograms of genomic DNA were extracted from the cryopreserved PBMCs. Longitudinal blood samples from CLL patients on ibrutinib monotherapy underwent high-throughput TCR beta sequencing. The patients took part in an open-label, single-center phase 2 trial of ibrutinib monotherapy. With respect to this clone: This receptor's antigen is unknown. The sample holds no much larger clone one base away, and base qualities are not on file.

Each clonotype received, on average, about 9.7x coverage in deep resolution sequencing performed on a MiSeq, where the target depth lay between 1 in 1 million and 1 in 200,000 T cells. The immunoSEQ hsTCRB Kit was used to generate the TCR beta libraries. Turning to the authors' computational methods: The data were analyzed with ImmunoSEQ Analyzer and ImmunoSEQ Data Assistant, and V, D and J gene assignments followed IMGT definitions. Clonality was computed as one minus normalized Shannon entropy of productive rearrangement frequencies, ranging from 0 to 1. Public clonotype analysis was restricted to overrepresented clonotypes comprising at least 0.05% of each patient's repertoire. Approximately 12 age-matched healthy donor repertoires from immuneACCESS were used as controls for clonality. TCRdb's version of the immuneACCESS table is confined to in-frame rearrangements and falls short of the full clone set. An unresolved V gene accounts for under half of the shortfall where checked; the remainder is of unknown origin. The DNA was the basis for D and trimming; V, J and clone size are from that table. The sample data list tens of thousands of clones, and over 75% of these were observed just once. The top ten hold roughly 3% of the sample.

V lost 3 bases and J lost 1 base; the stretch between them is 13 bases long. According to the germline V gene, CDR1 reads SGDLS and CDR2 reads YYNGEE. The CDR3, from cysteine to phenylalanine, totals 15 residues. The DNA shown is the 45-base CDR3, in frame from base 1. The sequence joins TRBV9 to TRBJ1-1; tentative D gene TRBD1, with 6 bases matching. The sequencing here drew on PBMCs, taken after 12 months of ibrutinib treatment. This sequence was found in a human donor with chronic lymphocytic leukemia. The CDR3 here reads CASSGEGGGNTEAFF. The nucleotide sequence reads as follows: TGTGCCAGCAGCGGCGAGGGAGGGGGGAACACTGAAGCTTTCTTT.